A single sample gave rise to the 22 T cell receptor beta chains below, sequenced in a study of human CD8 memory T cell subsets. Libraries of TCR beta chains were produced by 5' RACE (UMI-labeled). Reprocessing the 5' RACE reads, TCRdb reports a single entry for every CDR3 protein and omits DNA. Its table records some 4,000 distinct CDR3 sequences. Sequenced material: CD8+ T cells from PBMCs. The receptors come from a human donor in good health.

In terms of frequency, this clonotype is medium-sized (0.01 to 0.1%). This chain connects TRBV24-1 to TRBJ2-3; TCRdb reports TRBD2, a call that lacks DNA to check it against. Germline V gene lookup returns CDR1 KGHDR and CDR2 SFDVKD. The CDR3 sequence is 16 residues long. The CDR3 spells CATSDWRGGYTDTQYF.

The gene calls are TRBV27 and TRBJ2-7; the TRBD1 assignment by TCRdb is unverifiable without DNA. The germline V gene encodes CDR1 MNHEY and CDR2 SMNVEV (reference sequence). The CDR3 spans 14 residues. The CDR3 here is CASSLWDTSYEQYF.

The V and J genes are TRBV9 and TRBJ2-5; TCRdb gives TRBD1 as the D gene, but with no DNA this cannot be confirmed. Germline values: CDR1 SGDLS, CDR2 YYNGEE. This CDR3 region has 15 residues. The CDR3 is CASQAGTANQETQYF.

This clonotype ranks as large (0.1 to 1%) in terms of frequency. The chain employs TRBV12-3 or TRBV12-4 and TRBJ2-5; the D call of TRBD1 rests on TCRdb alone, since no DNA is present to check it. The CDR3 extends over 15 amino acids. The CDR3 spells CASSLSGGLQETQYF.

This sequence joins TRBV9 and TRBJ2-7; TCRdb picks TRBD1, but there is no DNA to check that call. The germline gives CDR1 SGDLS, CDR2 YYNGEE. This CDR3 contains 13 residues. The CDR3 sequence: CASSGTNSYEQYF.

The V and J genes are TRBV10-3 and TRBJ2-3; TCRdb calls TRBD1, which cannot be checked without DNA. The CDR3 runs to 20 residues. Germline assignment: CDR1 ENHRY and CDR2 SYGVKD. This CDR3 reads CAISESIRDNTNSYTDTQYF.

The genes are TRBV5-1 and TRBJ2-1; TCRdb outputs TRBD1, but without DNA this stays unchecked. The CDR3 runs to 14 residues. Germline assignment: CDR1 SGHRS and CDR2 YFSETQ. The CDR3 region is CASSQDRANNEQFF.

The chain has TRBV4-2 and TRBJ2-3; as DNA is missing, the TRBD1 call by TCRdb cannot be tested. This CDR3 has 14 amino acids. Germline CDR1 is LGHNA and CDR2 is YNFKEQ. CDR3 in amino acids: CASSPGEMEDTQYF.

This clonotype is called medium-sized based on its frequency. The chain carries TRBV12-3 or TRBV12-4 and TRBJ2-2; TCRdb selects TRBD1, and the lack of DNA leaves this call unchecked. CDR3 length: 15 amino acids. CDR3 amino acids: CASTWDTANTGELFF.

J is TRBJ2-7 and V is TRBV28; there is no DNA to check the TCRdb D call of TRBD1. This CDR3 region has 15 residues. Germline assignment: CDR1 MDHEN and CDR2 SYDVKM. CDR3 sequence: CASSLGQGYRSEQYF.

By frequency, this clonotype is medium-sized (0.01 to 0.1%). J is TRBJ2-1 and V is TRBV28; with no DNA, the TCRdb D assignment of TRBD1 cannot be verified. This CDR3 contains 12 residues. Germline V gene data show CDR1 as MDHEN and CDR2 as SYDVKM. The CDR3: CASTGQGNEQFF.

V is TRBV6-6 and J is TRBJ2-5. CDR1 and CDR2 (germline): MNHNY, SVGAGI (reference sequence). CDR3 length equals 13 residues. The CDR3: CASSYVVGETQYF.

The chain uses TRBV29-1 and TRBJ1-1; TCRdb indicates TRBD1, and absent DNA this call remains unverified. The CDR3 totals 13 residues. Germline V lookup: CDR1 SQVTM, CDR2 ANQGSEA. The CDR3 loop is CSVWGQGNTEAFF.

The chain carries TRBV20-1 and TRBJ2-7. CDR3 length: 13 residues. Germline loops: CDR1 DFQATT, CDR2 SNEGSKA (reference sequence). This CDR3 reads CSALTGMDYEQYF.

The rearrangement uses TRBV4-3 and TRBJ2-1; TCRdb's assignment of TRBD2 cannot be checked, as there is no DNA. CDR3 size: 18 residues. In germline, CDR1 is LGHNA, CDR2 YSLEER. The chain's CDR3 is CASSQDSGRASAYNEQFF.

Frequency places this clonotype as medium-sized. The V and J genes are TRBV4-1 and TRBJ1-5; no DNA is available, so the TRBD1 call from TCRdb remains unchecked. The CDR3 has 15 amino acids. The germline V gene encodes CDR1 MGHRA and CDR2 YSYEKL. The CDR3 spells CASSRRQDSNQPQHF.

Judged by frequency, this clonotype is medium-sized (0.01 to 0.1%). V and J are TRBV5-1 and TRBJ2-3; with no DNA, the TCRdb D assignment of TRBD2 cannot be verified. The CDR3 covers 16 residues. Looked up from germline, CDR1 is SGHRS and CDR2 is YFSETQ. The CDR3 loop reads CASSLSLAGLTDTQYF.

The CDR3 protein is CASSRTSGVGTQYF. This chain joins TRBV5-8 and TRBJ2-3; the TRBD2 assignment by TCRdb is unverifiable without DNA. This CDR3 is 14 amino acids long. Germline V gives CDR1 SGHTS, CDR2 YDEGEE.

The chain is built from TRBV7-9 and TRBJ2-7; the TRBD2 assignment by TCRdb is unverifiable without DNA. The germline V gene has CDR1 SEHNR and CDR2 FQNEAQ (reference sequence). CDR3 size: 16 residues. This chain's CDR3 is CASSSRLAGKSYEQYF.

This clonotype is identified as medium-sized from frequency. This chain uses TRBV18 with TRBJ2-3; TCRdb names TRBD1, which stays unverified in the absence of DNA. CDR3 length: 15 amino acids. CDR1 and CDR2 from the germline V gene are KGHSH and LQKENI. CDR3 sequence reads: CASSPTGERTDTQYF.

The chain carries TRBV20-1 and TRBJ2-7. The CDR3 contains 14 residues. The germline V gene has CDR1 DFQATT and CDR2 SNEGSKA (reference sequence). This CDR3 reads CSARDSTGSYEQYF.

Its frequency marks this clonotype as medium-sized. This CDR3 reads CASSQVGLAGADTQYF. The chain uses TRBV4-1 and TRBJ2-3; TCRdb indicates TRBD2, and absent DNA this call remains unverified. Germline V gene lookup returns CDR1 MGHRA and CDR2 YSYEKL. CDR3 length: 16 residues.